This TCR beta chain was captured by sequencing in a study of blood T cells in healthy people across ages. Germline assignment: CDR1 KGHDR and CDR2 SFDVKD. The CDR3 contains 14 residues. The V gene end was trimmed by 3 bases and the J gene end by 7 bases; junction bases not matched to a gene: 5. A second PCR, run for roughly 7 to 12 cycles, used a sample-barcoded 5' primer plus a J-beta primer mix. MiXCR was run by TCRdb on the 5' RACE reads, yielding one entry per CDR3 protein. The sample includes over 950,000 distinct CDR3 sequences, roughly two fifths of them seen just once. The sequencing sample was made of blood. This clonotype was sampled from a man aged 18 to 30 in good health. The rearrangement joins TRBV24-1 to TRBJ2-1; TRBD1 matches at 7 bases. CDR3 loop: CATSDTTGRNEQFF. The CDR3 DNA reads TGTGCCACCAGTGATACGACAGGGCGGAATGAGCAGTTCTTC.